A selection of T cell receptor beta chains follows, all from one sample in a study of blood T cell repertoires in COVID-19. The method was immunoSEQ multiplex PCR; TCRdb's version includes in-frame clones alone and lacks a portion of them. The sample yields about 380,000 clones, about 88% seen once. The sample taken for sequencing was PBMCs or T cells enriched from blood (not recorded which). These receptors came from a woman aged 18 to 35 who had recovered from COVID-19. Each CDR3 is given with its conserved first and last residue. The order of the fields is CDR3 DNA, CDR3 protein, V gene, clone size, D gene, J gene. The D gene is left open where the match is weak. Only part of the rows carry a size: once, few, many, or a class if the clone is expanded.

TGTGCCCGCCGCGCGGGGGGGGAGGGGACACCCCTCCACTTT | CARRAGGEGTPLHF | TRBV9 | - | - | TRBJ1-6
TGTGCCAGCAGTCCGATAGACCGGGACAGGAACGAGCAGTACTTC | CASSPIDRDRNEQYF | TRBV28 | - | TRBD1 | TRBJ2-7
TGTGCCAGCAGTATCAGGGTCCTGCAGCCCCAGCATTTT | CASSIRVLQPQHF | TRBV27 | few | - | TRBJ1-5
TGTGCCAGCAGTGAAGATCGAGGACAGGGGGTTTGGTCACCCCTCCACTTT | CASSEDRGQGVWSPLHF | TRBV6-1 | few | TRBD1 | TRBJ1-6
TGCGCCAGCAGCCAAGATATAGGACAGACTAGCACAGATACGCAGTATTTT | CASSQDIGQTSTDTQYF | TRBV4-3 | - | - | TRBJ2-3
TGTGCCATCAGCGATCCCGTTTTTGGGGGGGACACCTTC | CAISDPVFGGDTF | TRBV10-3 | few | - | TRBJ1-2
TGTGCCACCAGCCCCATCGGACAGGGAGGGAAGTTCCTGGAGGAGCTGTTTTTT | CATSPIGQGGKFLEELFF | TRBV15 | - | - | TRBJ2-2
TGTGCCAGCAGCTACCGGGACAAGTTCGTTACTGGGGCCAACGTCCTGACTTTC | CASSYRDKFVTGANVLTF | TRBV7-2 | - | - | TRBJ2-6
TGTGCCAGCAGTTACTCGAGGGACAGGAGTAATGAAAAACTGTTTTTT | CASSYSRDRSNEKLFF | TRBV6-5 | - | TRBD1 | TRBJ1-4
TGCGCCAGCAGCTGGAGCGTTCAGGGTGACACCGGGGAGCTGTTTTTT | CASSWSVQGDTGELFF | TRBV5-1 | - | - | TRBJ2-2
TGCGGAAGGTCTGGAACAGGGGACTTCTATGGCTACACCTTC | CGRSGTGDFYGYTF | TRBV2 | - | TRBD1 | TRBJ1-2
TGTGCCAGCAGCTTGGACAAGACCTACGAGCAGTACTTC | CASSLDKTYEQYF | TRBV5-4 | - | - | TRBJ2-7
TGTGCCAGCAATCTTCAAGCGACAGGGTACGAGCAGTACTTC | CASNLQATGYEQYF | TRBV6-5 | - | TRBD1 | TRBJ2-7
TGTGCCAGCAGCGCGGGGGCCTTGAACACTGAAGCTTTCTTT | CASSAGALNTEAFF | TRBV7-6 | - | - | TRBJ1-1
TGTGCCACCAGCAGAGATCAGCGGACCTCCTACGAGCAGTACTTC | CATSRDQRTSYEQYF | TRBV15 | few | - | TRBJ2-7
TGCGCCAGCATGGGGGGGGAGACCCAGTACTTC | CASMGGETQYF | TRBV5-1 | - | TRBD2 | TRBJ2-5